This T cell receptor (beta chain) was identified in a study of blood T cell repertoires in COVID-19. Across the whole study: Samples representing acute and convalescent COVID-19 were sourced from the United States, Italy and Spain.

Germline CDR1 and CDR2: LNHDA and SQIVND (reference sequence). Between the trimmed V and J ends, which lost 3 bases and 9 bases, there was a span of 24 bases. The CDR3 consists of 17 residues. Residents of 24 US areas, aged about 18 to 95 years, made up the participants. Cohort assignment relied on participant-reported clinical history. Exposed study participants had met a COVID-19 case within 2 weeks before entry. TCRdb's copy holds only in-frame clones and misses some; the assay was immunoSEQ multiplex PCR. The table shows roughly 200,000 clones, with 75% to 90% occurring only once. Sequenced: PBMCs or T cells enriched from blood (not recorded which). The origin of this receptor is a woman in her 30s who had been exposed to COVID-19. This chain connects TRBV19 to TRBJ1-5; tentative D call: TRBD1 (5 bases). The DNA for the CDR3 is TGTGCCAGTAGTATCGGGCTAGGGCAGGGCCCCTCTGGGCCCCAGCATTTT. Its protein is CASSIGLGQGPSGPQHF.